Presented here are 12 T cell receptor beta chains from one specimen sequenced in a study of cytomegalovirus exposure and HLA in healthy donors. The primer mix had 60 Vbeta and 13 Jbeta primers. Sequencing used immunoSEQ multiplex PCR; TCRdb keeps in-frame clones, though not all of them. Among about 140,000 clones listed, 70% to 85% were seen once. The sample consisted of PBMCs. The origin of the receptors is a woman between 40 and 50 years old in good health and CMV-seronegative.

This chain links TRBV2 with TRBJ1-1; TRBD1 agrees at 9 bases. Per germline, CDR1 SNHLY and CDR2 FYNNEI. The J segment lost 4 bases and the V segment lost 6 bases, leaving 6 bases of the junction unmatched. The CDR3 contains 14 residues. DNA for the CDR3: TGTGCCAGCAGGGGACAGGGTCGTTTCACTGAAGCTTTCTTT. It encodes CASRGQGRFTEAFF.

This clone was seen a handful of times. V and J are TRBV19 and TRBJ2-3, with 12 bases lining up with TRBD2. The CDR3 contains 16 residues. The V gene end was trimmed by 10 bases and the J gene end by 4 bases; junction bases not matched to a gene: 12. The V gene's germline CDR1 is LNHDA and CDR2 SQIVND (reference sequence). CDR3 sequence: CATVARLAGVADTQYF. CDR3 DNA sequence: TGTGCCACCGTGGCTCGACTAGCGGGAGTGGCAGATACGCAGTATTTT.

The chain is built from TRBV29-1 and TRBJ1-2; D unresolved. Germline V gene sequence: CDR1 SQVTM, CDR2 ANQGSEA. This CDR3 spans 13 amino acids. V lost 4 bases and J lost 4, with 13 bases in between. CDR3 sequence: CSVGGGSGYGYTF. In DNA form, the CDR3 reads TGCAGCGTTGGTGGAGGGTCGGGCTATGGCTACACCTTC.

This chain links TRBV19 with TRBJ2-5; D perhaps matches TRBD2 (5 bases). The CDR3 runs 13 residues. Germline V gives CDR1 LNHDA, CDR2 SQIVND (reference sequence). Trimming removed 5 bases from V and 5 bases from J, with 12 bases in between. DNA for the CDR3: TGTGCCAGTAGTGAAACGGGCGGGGAGACCCAGTACTTC. Its translation is CASSETGGETQYF.

The rearrangement links TRBV4-3 to TRBJ2-2; 13 nucleotides line up with TRBD2. CDR1 LGHNA and CDR2 YSLEER come from the germline V gene. With 3 bases clipped from V and 1 base from J, the junction kept 8 bases outside the gene matches. The CDR3 totals 19 residues. CDR3 DNA sequence: TGCGCCAGCAGCCACGGGACTAGCGGGATTTTATTGAACACCGGGGAGCTGTTTTTT. It encodes CASSHGTSGILLNTGELFF.

This clone was seen just once. The chain couples TRBV5-1 to TRBJ2-3; 7 bases line up with TRBD2. Trimming at V came to 2 bases and at J to 6 bases, leaving 9 bases not matched to a gene. CDR3 length equals 15 residues. Germline assignment: CDR1 SGHRS and CDR2 YFSETQ. The CDR3: CASSFGLVHPDTQYF. CDR3 DNA: TGCGCCAGCAGCTTCGGACTAGTCCACCCGGATACGCAGTATTTT.

In this sample, this clone turned up once. J is TRBJ2-5 and V is TRBV15, with 7 positions matching TRBD2. V was pared by 1 base and J by 1 base, with 12 bases of the junction left unmatched. Germline V gene sequence: CDR1 LNHNV, CDR2 YYDKDF (reference sequence). CDR3 length equals 18 residues. This CDR3 reads CATSRGQVASGLQETQYF. CDR3 DNA sequence: TGTGCCACCAGCAGAGGCCAGGTGGCTAGCGGACTCCAAGAGACCCAGTACTTC. Full variable domain (outside the CDR3, taken from reference TRBV15 and TRBJ2-5): DAMVIQNPRYQVTQFGKPVTLSCSQTLNHNVMYWYQQKSSQAPKLLFHYYDKDFNNEADTPDNFQSRRPNTSFCFLDIRSPGLGDTAMYLCATSRGQVASGLQETQYFGPGTRLLVL.

The rearrangement links TRBV18 to TRBJ2-7; 11 bases line up with TRBD1. With 0 bases clipped from V and 11 bases from J, the junction kept 9 bases outside the gene matches. The CDR3 is 15 residues long. Germline lookup yields CDR1 KGHSH and CDR2 LQKENI. CDR3 coding DNA: TGTGCCAGCTCACCACCTCCGGGACAGGGGGTTTTGGAGTACTTC. Amino acid sequence: CASSPPPGQGVLEYF.

In this sample, this clone turned up once. The chain has TRBV11-2 and TRBJ1-5; TRBD1 matches 10 bases. Trimming removed 5 bases from V and 3 bases from J; junction bases left unmatched: 7. Germline V CDR1 and CDR2: SGHAT, FQNNGV. CDR3 length: 16 residues. This CDR3 reads CASSQTGQGDNQPQHF. As DNA, the CDR3 is TGTGCCAGCAGCCAAACCGGACAGGGGGACAATCAGCCCCAGCATTTT.

The CDR3 here is CASSEISGSYNEQFF. The CDR3 DNA sequence: TGTGCCAGCAGCGAAATTAGCGGATCATACAATGAGCAGTTCTTC. This chain links TRBV4-2 with TRBJ2-1, with D tentatively TRBD2 (6 bases). Trimming took off 5 bases at V and 4 bases at J, with 15 bases between the two ends. CDR1 is LGHNA, CDR2 YNFKEQ, per germline. CDR3 length: 15 amino acids.

The genes are TRBV27 and TRBJ2-1; TRBD1 matches 7 bases. V was clipped by 8 bases and J by 8 bases; unmatched bases: 9. The CDR3 length is 13 residues. The germline V gene encodes CDR1 MNHEY and CDR2 SMNVEV (reference sequence). CDR3 residues: CASGPRGWDEQFF. The CDR3 DNA reads as TGTGCCAGCGGCCCCAGGGGGTGGGATGAGCAGTTCTTC.

The chain uses TRBV5-6 and TRBJ1-4; D is undetermined. Trimming left V 0 bases short and J 4 bases short, with 7 bases between. Germline-derived CDR1 and CDR2 are SGHDT and YYEEEE. The length of the CDR3 is 14 residues. The CDR3 here is CASSLGVLNEKLFF. The CDR3 coding sequence is TGTGCCAGCAGCTTGGGAGTTCTTAATGAAAAACTGTTTTTT.